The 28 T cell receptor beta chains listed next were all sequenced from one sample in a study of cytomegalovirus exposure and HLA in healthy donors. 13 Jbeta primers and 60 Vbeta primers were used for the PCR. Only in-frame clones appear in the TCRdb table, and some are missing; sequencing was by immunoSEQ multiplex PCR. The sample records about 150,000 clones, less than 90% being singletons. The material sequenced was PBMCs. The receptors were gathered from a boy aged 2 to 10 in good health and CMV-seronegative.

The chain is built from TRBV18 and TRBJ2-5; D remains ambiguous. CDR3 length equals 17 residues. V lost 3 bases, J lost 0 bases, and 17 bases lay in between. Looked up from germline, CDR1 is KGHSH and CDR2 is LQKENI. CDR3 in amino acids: CASSPPVIRRYQETQYF. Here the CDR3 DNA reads TGTGCCAGCTCACCCCCGGTTATTAGGCGGTACCAAGAGACCCAGTACTTC.

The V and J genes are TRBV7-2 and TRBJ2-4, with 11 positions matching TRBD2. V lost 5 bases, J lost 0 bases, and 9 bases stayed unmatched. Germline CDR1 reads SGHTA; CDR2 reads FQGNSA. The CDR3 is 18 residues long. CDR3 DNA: TGTGCCAGCAGCCCCGGGACTAGCGGAACACTAGCCAAAAACATTCAGTACTTC. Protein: CASSPGTSGTLAKNIQYF.

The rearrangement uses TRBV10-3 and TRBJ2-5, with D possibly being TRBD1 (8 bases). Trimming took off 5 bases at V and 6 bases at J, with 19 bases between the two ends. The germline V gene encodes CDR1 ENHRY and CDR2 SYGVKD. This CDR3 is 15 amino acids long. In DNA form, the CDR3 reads TGTGCCATCAGTTCCTATACAGGGGGGGAGCAGACCCAGTACTTC. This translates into CAISSYTGGEQTQYF.

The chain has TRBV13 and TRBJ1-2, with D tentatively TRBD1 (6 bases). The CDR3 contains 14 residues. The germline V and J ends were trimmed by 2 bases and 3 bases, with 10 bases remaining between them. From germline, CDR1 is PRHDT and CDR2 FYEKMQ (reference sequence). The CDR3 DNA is TGTGCCAGCAGCTTACAACAGGGTGACTATGGCTACACCTTC. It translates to CASSLQQGDYGYTF.

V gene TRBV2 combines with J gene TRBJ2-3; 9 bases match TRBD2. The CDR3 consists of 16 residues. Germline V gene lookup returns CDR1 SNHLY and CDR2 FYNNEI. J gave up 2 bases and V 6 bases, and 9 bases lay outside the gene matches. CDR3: CASREPGLAFTDTQYF. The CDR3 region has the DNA TGTGCCAGCAGGGAGCCGGGACTAGCTTTCACAGATACGCAGTATTTT.

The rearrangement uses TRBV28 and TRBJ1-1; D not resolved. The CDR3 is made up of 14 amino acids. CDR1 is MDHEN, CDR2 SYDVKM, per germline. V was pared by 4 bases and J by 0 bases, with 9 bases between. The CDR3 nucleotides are TGTGCCAGCAGTTCACCCCAGGTGAACACTGAAGCTTTCTTT. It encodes CASSSPQVNTEAFF.

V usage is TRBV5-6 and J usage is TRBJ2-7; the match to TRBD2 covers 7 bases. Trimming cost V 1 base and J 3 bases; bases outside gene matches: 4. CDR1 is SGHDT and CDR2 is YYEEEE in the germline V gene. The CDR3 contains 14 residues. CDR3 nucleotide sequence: TGTGCCAGCAGCTTGAGGAGGACTAGCTACGAGCAGTACTTC. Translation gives CASSLRRTSYEQYF.

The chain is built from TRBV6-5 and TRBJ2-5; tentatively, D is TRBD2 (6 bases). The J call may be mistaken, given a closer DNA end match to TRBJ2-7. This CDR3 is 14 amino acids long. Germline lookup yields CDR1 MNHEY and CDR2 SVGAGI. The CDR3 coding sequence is TGTGCCAGCAGTTACCCGGGGAGGTTAAGCGAGCAGTACTTC. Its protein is CASSYPGRLSEQYF.

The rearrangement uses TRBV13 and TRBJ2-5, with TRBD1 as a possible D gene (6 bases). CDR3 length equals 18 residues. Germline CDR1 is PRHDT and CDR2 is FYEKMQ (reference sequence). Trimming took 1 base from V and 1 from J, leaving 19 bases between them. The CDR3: CASSLDREIGYRQETQYF. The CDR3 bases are TGTGCCAGCAGCTTAGACAGGGAGATTGGGTATCGCCAAGAGACCCAGTACTTC.

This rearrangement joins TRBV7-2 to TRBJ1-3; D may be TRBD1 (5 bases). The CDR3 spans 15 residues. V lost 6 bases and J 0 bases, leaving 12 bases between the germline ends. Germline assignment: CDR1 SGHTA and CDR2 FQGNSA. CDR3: CASRSGRTSGNTIYF. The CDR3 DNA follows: TGTGCCAGCAGGTCAGGGAGGACCTCTGGAAACACCATATATTTT.

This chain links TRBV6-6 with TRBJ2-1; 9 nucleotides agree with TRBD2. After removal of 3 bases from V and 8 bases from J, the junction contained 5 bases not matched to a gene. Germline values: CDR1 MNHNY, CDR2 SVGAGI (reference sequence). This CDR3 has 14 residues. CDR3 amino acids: CASSYWEREDEQFF. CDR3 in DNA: TGTGCCAGCAGTTATTGGGAGCGGGAGGATGAGCAGTTCTTC.

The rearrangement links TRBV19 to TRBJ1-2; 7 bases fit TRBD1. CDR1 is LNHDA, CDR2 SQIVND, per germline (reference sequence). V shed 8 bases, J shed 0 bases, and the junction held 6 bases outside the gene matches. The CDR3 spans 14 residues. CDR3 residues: CASRDSGTNYGYTF. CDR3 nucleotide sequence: TGTGCCAGTCGGGACAGCGGAACTAACTATGGCTACACCTTC. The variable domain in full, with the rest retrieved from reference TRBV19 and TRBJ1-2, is DGGITQSPKYLFRKEGQNVTLSCEQNLNHDAMYWYRQDPGQGLRLIYYSQIVNDFQKGDIAEGYSVSREKKESFPLTVTSAQKNPTAFYLCASRDSGTNYGYTFGSGTRLTVV.

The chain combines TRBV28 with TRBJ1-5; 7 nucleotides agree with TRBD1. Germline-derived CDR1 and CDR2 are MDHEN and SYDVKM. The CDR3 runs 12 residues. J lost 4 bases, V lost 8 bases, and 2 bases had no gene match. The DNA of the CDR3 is TGTGCCAGCGTACAGGGGAATCAGCCCCAGCATTTT. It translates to CASVQGNQPQHF.

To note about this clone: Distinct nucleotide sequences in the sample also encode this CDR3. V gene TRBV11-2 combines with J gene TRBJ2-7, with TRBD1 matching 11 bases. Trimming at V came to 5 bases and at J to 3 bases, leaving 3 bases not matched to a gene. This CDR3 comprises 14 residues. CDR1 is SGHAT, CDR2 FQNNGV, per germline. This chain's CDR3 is CASSLGQGGYEQYF. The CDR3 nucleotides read TGTGCCAGCAGCCTGGGACAGGGGGGCTACGAGCAGTACTTC.

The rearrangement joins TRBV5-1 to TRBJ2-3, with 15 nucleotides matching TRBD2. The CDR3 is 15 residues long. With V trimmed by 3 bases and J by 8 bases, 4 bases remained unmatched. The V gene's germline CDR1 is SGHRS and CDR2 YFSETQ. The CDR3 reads CASSSGLAGGSTQYF. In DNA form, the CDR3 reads TGCGCCAGCAGCTCCGGACTAGCGGGAGGGAGTACGCAGTATTTT.

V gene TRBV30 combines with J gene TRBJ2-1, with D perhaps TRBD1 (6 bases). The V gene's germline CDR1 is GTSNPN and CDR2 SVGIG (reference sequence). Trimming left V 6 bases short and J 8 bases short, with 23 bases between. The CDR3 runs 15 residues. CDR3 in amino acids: CACLPGTPGMDEQFF. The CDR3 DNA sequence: TGTGCCTGCCTCCCCGGGACACCGGGAATGGATGAGCAGTTCTTC.

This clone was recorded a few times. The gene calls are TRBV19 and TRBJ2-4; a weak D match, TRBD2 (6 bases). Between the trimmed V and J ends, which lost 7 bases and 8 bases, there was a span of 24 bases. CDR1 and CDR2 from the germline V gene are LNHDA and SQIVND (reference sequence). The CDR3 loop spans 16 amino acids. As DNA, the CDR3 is TGTGCCAGTACCCCCCTGGGCGGGATGGCTCGGGACATTCAGTACTTC. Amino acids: CASTPLGGMARDIQYF. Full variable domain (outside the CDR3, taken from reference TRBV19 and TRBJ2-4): DGGITQSPKYLFRKEGQNVTLSCEQNLNHDAMYWYRQDPGQGLRLIYYSQIVNDFQKGDIAEGYSVSREKKESFPLTVTSAQKNPTAFYLCASTPLGGMARDIQYFGAGTRLSVL.

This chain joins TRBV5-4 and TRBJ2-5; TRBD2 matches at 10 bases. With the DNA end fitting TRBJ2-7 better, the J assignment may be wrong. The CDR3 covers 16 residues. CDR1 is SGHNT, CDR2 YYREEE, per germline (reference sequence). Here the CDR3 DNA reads TGTGCCAGCAGCCCCATAGGGACTAGCGTTCTCTCCGAGCAGTACTTC. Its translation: CASSPIGTSVLSEQYF.

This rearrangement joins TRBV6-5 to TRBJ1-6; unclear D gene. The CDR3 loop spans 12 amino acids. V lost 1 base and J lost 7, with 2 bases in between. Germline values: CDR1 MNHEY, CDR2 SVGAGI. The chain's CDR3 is CASSYLNSPLHF. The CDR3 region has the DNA TGTGCCAGCAGTTACTTAAATTCACCCCTCCACTTT.

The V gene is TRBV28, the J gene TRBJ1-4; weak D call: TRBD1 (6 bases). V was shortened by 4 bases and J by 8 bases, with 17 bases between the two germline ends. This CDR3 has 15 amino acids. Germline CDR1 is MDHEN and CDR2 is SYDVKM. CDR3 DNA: TGTGCCAGCAGTTCCTACAGGGCCCCTTGGGAAAAACTGTTTTTT. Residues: CASSSYRAPWEKLFF.

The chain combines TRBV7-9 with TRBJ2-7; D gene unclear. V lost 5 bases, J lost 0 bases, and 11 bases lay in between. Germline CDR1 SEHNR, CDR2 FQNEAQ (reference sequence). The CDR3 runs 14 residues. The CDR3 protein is CASSRELFSYEQYF. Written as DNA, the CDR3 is TGTGCCAGCAGCAGAGAACTGTTCTCCTACGAGCAGTACTTC.

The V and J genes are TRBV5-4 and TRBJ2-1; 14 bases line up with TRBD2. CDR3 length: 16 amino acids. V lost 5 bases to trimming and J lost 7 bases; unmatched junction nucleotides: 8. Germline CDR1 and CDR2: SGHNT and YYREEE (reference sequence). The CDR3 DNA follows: TGTGCCAGCAGGGAGGCGGGACTAGCGGGAGTTAATGAGCAGTTCTTC. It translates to CASREAGLAGVNEQFF. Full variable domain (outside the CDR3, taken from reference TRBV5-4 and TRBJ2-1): ETGVTQSPTHLIKTRGQQVTLRCSSQSGHNTVSWYQQALGQGPQFIFQYYREEENGRGNFPPRFSGLQFPNYSSELNVNALELDDSALYLCASREAGLAGVNEQFFGPGTRLTVL.

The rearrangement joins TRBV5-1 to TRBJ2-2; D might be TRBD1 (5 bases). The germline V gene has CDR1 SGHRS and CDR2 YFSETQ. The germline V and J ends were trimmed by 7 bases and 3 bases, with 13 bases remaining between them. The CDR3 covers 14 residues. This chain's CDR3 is CASFREGHTGELFF. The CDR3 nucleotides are TGCGCCAGCTTCAGGGAAGGACACACCGGGGAGCTGTTTTTT.

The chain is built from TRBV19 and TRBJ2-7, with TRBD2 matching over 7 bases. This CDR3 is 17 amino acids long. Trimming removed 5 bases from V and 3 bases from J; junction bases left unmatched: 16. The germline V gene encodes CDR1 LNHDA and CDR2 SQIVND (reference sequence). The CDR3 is CASSPQVGEGKGYEQYF. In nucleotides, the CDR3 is TGTGCCAGTAGTCCGCAAGTCGGGGAGGGGAAGGGCTACGAGCAGTACTTC.

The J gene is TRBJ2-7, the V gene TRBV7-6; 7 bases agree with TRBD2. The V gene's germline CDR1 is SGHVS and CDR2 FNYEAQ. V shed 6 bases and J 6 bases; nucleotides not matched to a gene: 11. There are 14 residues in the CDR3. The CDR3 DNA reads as TGTGCCAGCAGGGTTGGGGGAGGGGACGGCGAGCAGTACTTC. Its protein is CASRVGGGDGEQYF.

CDR3 loop: CASSEAGLAENTGELFF. CDR3 bases: TGTGCCAGCAGTGAAGCGGGGCTAGCGGAAAACACCGGGGAGCTGTTTTTT. The V call is TRBV6-1, the J call TRBJ2-2, with TRBD2 identical over 7 bases. This CDR3 is built from 17 residues. Trimming took 0 bases from V and 2 from J; bases not matched to a gene: 6. The germline gives CDR1 MNHNS, CDR2 SASEGT.

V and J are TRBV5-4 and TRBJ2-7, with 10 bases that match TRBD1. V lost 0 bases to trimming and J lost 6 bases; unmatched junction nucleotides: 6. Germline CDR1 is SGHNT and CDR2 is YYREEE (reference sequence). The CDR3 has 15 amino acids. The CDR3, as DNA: TGTGCCAGCAGCTTGGCTGGGACAGGGGCCTTCGAGCAGTACTTC. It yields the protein CASSLAGTGAFEQYF.

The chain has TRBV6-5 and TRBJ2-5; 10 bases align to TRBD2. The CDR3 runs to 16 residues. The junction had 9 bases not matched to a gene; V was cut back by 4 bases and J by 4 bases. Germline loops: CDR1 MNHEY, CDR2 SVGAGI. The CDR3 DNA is TGTGCCAGCAGTTCCCTAGCGGGAGCGGTCTCAGAGACCCAGTACTTC. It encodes CASSSLAGAVSETQYF.